What follows describes a single TCR beta chain. As originally analysed: Scientists estimated how many nucleated cells there were by amplifying reference gene primers. Sequencing used immunoSEQ multiplex PCR; TCRdb keeps in-frame clones, though not all of them. V, J and clone size are taken as reported in that table, and D and trimming were inferred from the DNA itself. The table includes about 38,000 clones, roughly 80% detected once. The Seattle patients, enrolled during active infection, were followed longitudinally. This sample is drawn from a study of blood T cell repertoires in COVID-19. Study context: The United States, Italy and Spain provided the acute and convalescent COVID-19 samples. The analysed material was cDNA or gDNA that came from T cells, B-cell-depleted T cells, or PBMCs.

The CDR3 runs to 13 residues. Germline CDR1 is MDHEN and CDR2 is SYDVKM. The germline V and J ends were trimmed by 5 bases and 5 bases, with 12 bases remaining between them. The sample comprised peripheral blood. This receptor was identified in a man between 60 and 75 years old with COVID-19, enrolled during active disease. The V call is TRBV28, the J call TRBJ1-1; tentatively, D is TRBD1 (6 bases). CDR3 sequence reads: CASSLPGQTEAFF. The CDR3 bases are TGTGCCAGCAGTCTTCCGGGACAAACTGAAGCTTTCTTT.